This TCR beta chain was profiled in a study of post-analysis software for immune sequencing data. Unique molecular identifiers tagged the TCR beta cDNA libraries. Each CDR3 protein is one row after TCRdb ran MiXCR on the PCR reads. In the table there are roughly 400,000 distinct CDR3 sequences, approximately 37% of which are singletons. The sequenced sample consisted of blood. This receptor was obtained from a girl aged 2 to 9 with multiple sclerosis.

CDR3 nucleotide sequence: TGTGCCAGCAGGGCTGCCGAGACCCAGTACTTC. Amino acid sequence: CASRAAETQYF. The chain has TRBV2 and TRBJ2-5; no reliable D call. CDR1 SNHLY and CDR2 FYNNEI come from the germline V gene. Trimming pared 6 bases from V and 5 bases from J, leaving 7 bases between. The CDR3 consists of 11 residues.